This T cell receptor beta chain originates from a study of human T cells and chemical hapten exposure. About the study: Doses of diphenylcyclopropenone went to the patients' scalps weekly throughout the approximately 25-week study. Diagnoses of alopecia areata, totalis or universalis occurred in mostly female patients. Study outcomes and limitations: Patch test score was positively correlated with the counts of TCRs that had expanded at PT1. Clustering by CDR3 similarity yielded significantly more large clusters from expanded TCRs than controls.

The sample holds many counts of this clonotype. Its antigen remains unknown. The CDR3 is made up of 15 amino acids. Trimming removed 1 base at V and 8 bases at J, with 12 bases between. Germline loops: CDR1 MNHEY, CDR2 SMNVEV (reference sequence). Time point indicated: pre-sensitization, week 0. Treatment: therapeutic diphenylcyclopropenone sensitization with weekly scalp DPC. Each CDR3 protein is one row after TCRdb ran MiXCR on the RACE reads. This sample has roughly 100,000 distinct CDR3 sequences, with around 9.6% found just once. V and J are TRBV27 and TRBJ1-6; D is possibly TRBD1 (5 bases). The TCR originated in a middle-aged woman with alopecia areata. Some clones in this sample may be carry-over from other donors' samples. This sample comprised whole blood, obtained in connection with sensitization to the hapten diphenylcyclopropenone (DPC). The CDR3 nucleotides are TGTGCCAGCAGTTTATATAGCAGGGTCCATTCACCCCTCCACTTT. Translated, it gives CASSLYSRVHSPLHF.